The next 18 T cell receptor beta chains were all read from a single sample in a study of blood T cell repertoires in COVID-19. Here immunoSEQ multiplex PCR was the method, and the copy in TCRdb shows in-frame clones only, minus some. This table has over 150,000 clones, roughly 89% appearing once. The sample comprised peripheral blood. All receptors come from a woman aged 60 to 75 who had recovered from COVID-19.

The chain carries TRBV5-6 and TRBJ2-2, with a weak D call TRBD2 (6 bases). V lost 1 base and J lost 6, with 16 bases in between. Germline V gene data show CDR1 as SGHDT and CDR2 as YYEEEE. CDR3 length: 16 amino acids. The chain's CDR3 is CASSLIGGRVPGELFF. The CDR3 DNA sequence: TGTGCCAGCAGCTTGATCGGGGGAAGAGTCCCCGGGGAGCTGTTTTTT. Using reference TRBV5-6 and TRBJ2-2 for the parts outside the CDR3, the full variable domain is DAGVTQSPTHLIKTRGQQVTLRCSPKSGHDTVSWYQQALGQGPQFIFQYYEEEERQRGNFPDRFSGHQFPNYSSELNVNALLLGDSALYLCASSLIGGRVPGELFFGEGSRLTVL.

This clone has just one count. The CDR3 sequence is CASSQGGMYGYTF. In DNA, the CDR3 is TGCGCCAGCAGCCAAGGGGGCATGTATGGCTACACCTTC. V is TRBV4-3 and J is TRBJ1-2, with D tentatively TRBD1 (5 bases). Trimming took 1 base from V and 5 from J, leaving 8 bases between them. Germline CDR1 LGHNA, CDR2 YSLEER. This CDR3 is built from 13 residues.

This chain's CDR3 is CASRLGQGGEQFF. The CDR3 DNA is TGTGCCAGCAGGCTCGGACAGGGTGGAGAGCAGTTCTTC. This chain connects TRBV2 to TRBJ2-1; TRBD1 aligns across 8 bases. The CDR3 consists of 13 residues. The germline gives CDR1 SNHLY, CDR2 FYNNEI. Germline trimming cut 6 bases from V and 10 bases from J; bases unmatched to any gene: 8.

This chain connects TRBV5-1 to TRBJ1-6; D might be TRBD1 (5 bases). CDR3 length equals 14 residues. Germline-derived CDR1 and CDR2 are SGHRS and YFSETQ. Trimming took 0 bases from V and 7 from J, leaving 8 bases between them. CDR3 in DNA: TGCGCCAGCAGCTTGGTCCGGGGGAATTCACCCCTCCACTTT. This gives the protein CASSLVRGNSPLHF.

V usage is TRBV5-1 and J usage is TRBJ2-5; 9 positions agree with TRBD1. V shed 5 bases and J 1 base; nucleotides not matched to a gene: 3. CDR1 and CDR2 from the germline V gene are SGHRS and YFSETQ. The CDR3 runs 14 residues. The CDR3, as DNA: TGCGCCAGCAGTAGGGACAGGGCCCAAGAGACCCAGTACTTC. It encodes CASSRDRAQETQYF.

This chain uses TRBV2 with TRBJ1-1, with D hard to call. Germline V gene sequence: CDR1 SNHLY, CDR2 FYNNEI. The CDR3 contains 15 residues. V gave up 1 base and J gave up 5 bases, with 14 bases separating them. CDR3 protein: CASSEEDRGRTEAFF. CDR3 sequence (DNA): TGTGCCAGCAGTGAAGAGGATCGGGGTAGGACTGAAGCTTTCTTT.

V usage is TRBV2 and J usage is TRBJ1-5, with D hard to call. Germline CDR1 and CDR2: SNHLY and FYNNEI. The CDR3 totals 15 residues. V dropped 5 bases and J dropped 7 bases, with 18 bases sitting between them. Here the CDR3 DNA reads TGTGCCAGCAGTCTGCGGATCGGAGTTGGGCAGCCCCAGCATTTT. Translated: CASSLRIGVGQPQHF.

V and J are TRBV24-1 and TRBJ1-2, with a tentative D call TRBD1 (5 bases). CDR3 length: 14 amino acids. Germline V gene data show CDR1 as KGHDR and CDR2 as SFDVKD. V was pared by 3 bases and J by 3 bases, with 10 bases between. The CDR3 DNA is TGTGCCACCAGTGATGGGGGACTGTACTATGGCTACACCTTC. Its translation is CATSDGGLYYGYTF.

The chain employs TRBV28 and TRBJ1-2, with TRBD1 identical over 8 bases. The CDR3 has 14 residues. CDR1 and CDR2 (germline): MDHEN, SYDVKM. Losses at the gene ends were 6 bases for V and 4 bases for J; bases not matched to a gene: 7. CDR3 coding DNA: TGTGCCAGCAGGTCAGGGGGCGCTGGCTATGGCTACACCTTC. This encodes CASRSGGAGYGYTF.

The genes are TRBV5-1 and TRBJ2-3, with 8 bases fitting TRBD2. Trimming at V came to 2 bases and at J to 3 bases, leaving 2 bases not matched to a gene. CDR1 is SGHRS, CDR2 YFSETQ, per germline. The CDR3 loop spans 14 amino acids. The CDR3 protein is CASSLAGATDTQYF. In nucleotides, the CDR3 is TGCGCCAGCAGCTTAGCGGGGGCAACAGATACGCAGTATTTT.

This rearrangement joins TRBV3-1 (or the pseudogene TRBV3-2) to TRBJ1-6; D is undetermined. Germline lookup yields CDR1 LGHDT and CDR2 YNNKEL (reference sequence). This CDR3 spans 14 amino acids. Trimming left V 7 bases short and J 8 bases short, with 15 bases between. CDR3 amino acids: CASNRREAHSPLHF. In DNA form, the CDR3 reads TGTGCCAGCAACCGCCGGGAGGCTCATTCACCCCTCCACTTT.

V and J are TRBV5-1 and TRBJ2-7, with TRBD1 identical over 9 bases. This CDR3 has 14 amino acids. Germline loops: CDR1 SGHRS, CDR2 YFSETQ. Unmatched junction bases numbered 6, after V lost 2 bases and J lost 6 bases. Written as DNA, the CDR3 is TGCGCCAGCAGCTTTGAACAGGGGGCCGGCGAGCAGTACTTC. Translation gives CASSFEQGAGEQYF.

The rearrangement joins TRBV5-1 to TRBJ2-1, with 8 nucleotides matching TRBD2. The CDR3 consists of 17 residues. The trim removed 0 bases at V and 3 bases at J, leaving 8 bases unmatched. Germline V gives CDR1 SGHRS, CDR2 YFSETQ. The CDR3 protein is CASSLGSGALFYNEQFF. CDR3 sequence (DNA): TGCGCCAGCAGCTTGGGTAGCGGGGCCCTATTCTACAATGAGCAGTTCTTC.

The chain recombines TRBV11-2 with TRBJ1-4; TRBD1 agrees at 8 bases. From germline, CDR1 is SGHAT and CDR2 FQNNGV. V was pared by 3 bases and J by 2 bases, with 2 bases of the junction left unmatched. This CDR3 is 15 amino acids long. CDR3 region: CASSFNRGTNEKLFF. DNA of the CDR3: TGTGCCAGCAGCTTCAACAGGGGGACTAATGAAAAACTGTTTTTT.

The rearrangement joins TRBV18 to TRBJ1-2; 12 bases fit TRBD1. The ends lost 0 bases at V and 8 bases at J; junction bases unmatched: 4. Germline V gene data show CDR1 as KGHSH and CDR2 as LQKENI. The CDR3 contains 15 residues. The CDR3 region is CASSPPGQGARGYTF. For the CDR3, the DNA is TGTGCCAGCTCACCACCGGGACAGGGGGCGAGGGGCTACACCTTC. The variable domain in full, with the rest retrieved from reference TRBV18 and TRBJ1-2, is NAGVMQNPRHLVRRRGQEARLRCSPMKGHSHVYWYRQLPEEGLKFMVYLQKENIIDESGMPKERFSAEFPKEGPSILRIQQVVRGDSAAYFCASSPPGQGARGYTFGSGTRLTVV.

The V call is TRBV2, the J call TRBJ2-1, with 7 bases identical to TRBD1. Trimming took 7 bases from V and 8 from J; bases not matched to a gene: 11. The CDR3 contains 14 residues. Looked up from germline, CDR1 is SNHLY and CDR2 is FYNNEI. The CDR3 loop reads CASNRDSGGDEQFF. The CDR3 DNA reads as TGTGCCAGCAACCGGGACAGCGGAGGCGATGAGCAGTTCTTC.

CDR3 sequence reads: CASSLSLSGSPEAFF. The CDR3 bases are TGTGCCAGCAGTTTATCTCTTTCGGGGTCGCCTGAAGCTTTCTTT. V gene TRBV27 combines with J gene TRBJ1-1; D ambiguous. Germline CDR1 reads MNHEY; CDR2 reads SMNVEV (reference sequence). V shed 0 bases and J shed 6 bases, with 14 bases lying between them. This CDR3 region has 15 residues.

V is TRBV5-1 and J is TRBJ2-5; 10 bases align to TRBD2. The CDR3 contains 15 residues. Per germline, CDR1 SGHRS and CDR2 YFSETQ. The trim removed 0 bases at V and 3 bases at J, leaving 2 bases unmatched. The CDR3 nucleotides read TGCGCCAGCAGCTTGGCCGGGACTAGCGAAGAGACCCAGTACTTC. Translating it yields CASSLAGTSEETQYF.